This record covers a single TCR beta chain. Its matching antigen is unknown. The source of the sample is a study of OX40 agonist ivuxolimab in advanced cancers. The germline gives CDR1 LGHNA, CDR2 YSLEER. V lost 4 bases to trimming and J lost 4 bases, with 14 bases between them. CDR3 length: 15 residues. People who had autoimmune disease history or systemic immunosuppression were excluded. Sequencing used immunoSEQ multiplex PCR; TCRdb keeps in-frame clones, though not all of them. This sample has over 65,000 clones, with about 84% found just once. Study findings and constraints: Relatively little clonal expansion, among the lowest observed, appeared in partial responders at 0.1-3.0 mg/kg. Compared with CD4+, CD8+ T cells on average had more expanded clones.

The material sequenced was CD4+ or CD8+ T cells sorted from blood, taken in a trial of the OX40 agonist ivuxolimab. The sequence derives from an adult with an advanced solid tumor such as melanoma, head and neck, liver or kidney cancer. This sequence joins TRBV4-3 and TRBJ2-1; D is unclear. The CDR3, as DNA: TGCGCCAGCAGCCGGGGTAATAGCCCTTACAATGAGCAGTTCTTC. Amino acid sequence: CASSRGNSPYNEQFF.